Following are 21 T cell receptor beta chains from one sample sequenced in a study of OX40 agonist ivuxolimab in advanced cancers. Profiled with immunoSEQ multiplex PCR; TCRdb holds only in-frame clones, not every one. The profile covers 65,000 to 85,000 clones, with 89% appearing a single time and more than 8% taken by the ten largest. Sequenced material: CD4+ or CD8+ T cells sorted from blood, taken in a trial of the OX40 agonist ivuxolimab. These receptors were taken from an adult with an advanced solid tumor such as melanoma, head and neck, liver or kidney cancer.

V is TRBV5-1 and J is TRBJ2-5, with D maybe TRBD1 (7 bases). The ends were cut back, 1 base at V and 5 bases at J, with 15 bases in the middle. CDR3 length: 15 amino acids. Looked up from germline, CDR1 is SGHRS and CDR2 is YFSETQ. The CDR3 nucleotides read TGCGCCAGCAGCTTGACTGGACCAGGGGGGGAGACCCAGTACTTC. It encodes CASSLTGPGGETQYF.

The chain links TRBV2 to TRBJ2-5; TRBD2 matches 9 bases. Germline assignment: CDR1 SNHLY and CDR2 FYNNEI. With V trimmed by 4 bases and J by 5 bases, 8 bases remained unmatched. The CDR3 totals 15 residues. The CDR3: CASSGDSSGRETQYF. DNA of the CDR3: TGTGCCAGCAGTGGGGACTCAAGCGGGAGGGAGACCCAGTACTTC.

This clone was detected only once. The rearrangement joins TRBV10-3 to TRBJ2-4; the match to TRBD2 covers 9 bases. Trimming took 6 bases from V and 3 from J; bases not matched to a gene: 3. The CDR3 is 14 amino acids. Looked up from germline, CDR1 is ENHRY and CDR2 is SYGVKD. CDR3 sequence: CAISPTSGKNIQYF. The CDR3 DNA reads as TGTGCCATCAGCCCGACTAGCGGCAAAAACATTCAGTACTTC.

The rearrangement joins TRBV19 to TRBJ2-2; D is uncertain. Trimming took off 3 bases at V and 4 bases at J, with 6 bases between the two ends. In germline, CDR1 is LNHDA, CDR2 SQIVND (reference sequence). The CDR3 loop spans 13 amino acids. CDR3 nucleotides: TGTGCCAGTAGTATTCTATTCACCGGGGAGCTGTTTTTT. This translates into CASSILFTGELFF. Combining the CDR3 with reference TRBV19 and TRBJ2-2 gives the whole variable domain DGGITQSPKYLFRKEGQNVTLSCEQNLNHDAMYWYRQDPGQGLRLIYYSQIVNDFQKGDIAEGYSVSREKKESFPLTVTSAQKNPTAFYLCASSILFTGELFFGEGSRLTVL.

This chain connects TRBV28 to TRBJ1-1, with 7 nucleotides matching TRBD1. The CDR3 is 13 amino acids. V dropped 9 bases and J dropped 7; count of bases not matched to a gene: 11. In germline, CDR1 is MDHEN, CDR2 SYDVKM. The CDR3 reads CASSSGGYGEAFF. The DNA for the CDR3 is TGTGCCAGTTCCTCAGGGGGTTATGGTGAAGCTTTCTTT.

The chain has TRBV5-4 and TRBJ1-4; TRBD1 matches at 9 bases. The V and J ends lost 2 bases and 4 bases, in that order; junction bases with no gene match: 9. This CDR3 contains 17 residues. Per germline, CDR1 SGHNT and CDR2 YYREEE (reference sequence). The CDR3, as DNA: TGTGCCAGCAGCTTCACAGGGGGCGAGTCAAGTAATGAAAAACTGTTTTTT. Translation: CASSFTGGESSNEKLFF. The whole variable domain, remainder taken from reference TRBV5-4 and TRBJ1-4, is ETGVTQSPTHLIKTRGQQVTLRCSSQSGHNTVSWYQQALGQGPQFIFQYYREEENGRGNFPPRFSGLQFPNYSSELNVNALELDDSALYLCASSFTGGESSNEKLFFGSGTQLSVL.

The chain recombines TRBV5-6 with TRBJ2-3; 8 nucleotides match TRBD1. Germline values: CDR1 SGHDT, CDR2 YYEEEE. V was clipped by 2 bases and J by 5 bases; unmatched bases: 10. This CDR3 is built from 16 residues. CDR3 region: CASSFRQGLSQDTQYF. The CDR3 DNA reads as TGTGCCAGCAGCTTCCGACAGGGGCTGTCTCAAGATACGCAGTATTTT. Together with reference TRBV5-6 and TRBJ2-3, the CDR3 gives the full variable domain: DAGVTQSPTHLIKTRGQQVTLRCSPKSGHDTVSWYQQALGQGPQFIFQYYEEEERQRGNFPDRFSGHQFPNYSSELNVNALLLGDSALYLCASSFRQGLSQDTQYFGPGTRLTVL.

V and J are TRBV4-2 and TRBJ2-7; perhaps TRBD2 as D (5 bases). The germline V gene has CDR1 LGHNA and CDR2 YNFKEQ. Trimming left V 4 bases short and J 4 bases short, with 14 bases between. The CDR3 consists of 14 residues. This CDR3 reads CASSRSRDRYEQYF. CDR3 DNA: TGTGCCAGCAGCCGCTCGAGGGATAGGTACGAGCAGTACTTC.

This clone showed up just a few times. The chain has TRBV5-1 and TRBJ1-2; 7 nucleotides line up with TRBD1. The CDR3 runs to 13 residues. V lost 1 base, J lost 8 bases, and 5 bases stayed unmatched. Germline V CDR1 and CDR2: SGHRS, YFSETQ. The chain's CDR3 is CASSLSTGLGYTF. The CDR3 nucleotides are TGCGCCAGCAGCTTGTCGACAGGGTTGGGCTACACCTTC.

V and J are TRBV7-9 and TRBJ1-1; 7 nucleotides line up with TRBD1. The CDR3 totals 13 residues. V trimming: 4 bases; J trimming: 11 bases; junction bases outside the gene matches: 10. CDR1 is SEHNR and CDR2 is FQNEAQ in the germline V gene (reference sequence). The CDR3 sequence: CASSYRQGARAFF. The CDR3 DNA follows: TGTGCCAGCAGCTACCGACAGGGCGCCAGGGCTTTCTTT.

This chain links TRBV18 with TRBJ1-5; TRBD1 is a possible D gene (5 bases). Germline values: CDR1 KGHSH, CDR2 LQKENI. Trimming stripped 6 bases from V and 8 bases from J, with 11 bases between. The CDR3 runs 12 residues. CDR3 in DNA: TGTGCCAGCTCGGGGGGGAGGGAGCCCCAGCATTTT. Its translation is CASSGGREPQHF.

The CDR3 DNA reads as TGTGCCAGCAGTCCCCCGGGGGCGATGGACAATGAGCAGTTCTTC. Translated: CASSPPGAMDNEQFF. V usage is TRBV6-5 and J usage is TRBJ2-1; D possibly matches TRBD1 or TRBD2 (6 bases each). Trimming cost V 5 bases and J 5 bases, with 16 bases left between them. In germline, CDR1 is MNHEY, CDR2 SVGAGI. The CDR3 is 15 amino acids.

The rearrangement uses TRBV4-1 and TRBJ2-1; 7 bases fit TRBD2. J lost 3 bases, V lost 0 bases, and 8 bases had no gene match. Germline V gene data show CDR1 as MGHRA and CDR2 as YSYEKL. CDR3 length: 17 amino acids. The CDR3 is CASSQEGRLALYNEQFF. For the CDR3, the DNA is TGCGCCAGCAGCCAAGAAGGCCGACTAGCCCTCTACAATGAGCAGTTCTTC.

The chain uses TRBV5-5 and TRBJ1-2; D gene ambiguous. This CDR3 region has 15 residues. The V end was cut by 2 bases, the J end by 2 bases, with 13 bases between. CDR1 SGHKS and CDR2 YYEKEE come from the germline V gene (reference sequence). CDR3 coding DNA: TGTGCCAGCAGCTTCGACTCGGACCTCAACTATGGCTACACCTTC. This translates into CASSFDSDLNYGYTF.

This chain joins TRBV7-9 and TRBJ1-5; D gene uncertain. The germline V and J ends were trimmed by 6 bases and 4 bases, with 10 bases remaining between them. CDR1 is SEHNR and CDR2 is FQNEAQ in the germline V gene (reference sequence). CDR3 length equals 13 residues. Here the CDR3 DNA reads TGTGCCAGCAGTCGAGGCGAAAATCAGCCCCAGCATTTT. This gives the protein CASSRGENQPQHF.

This clone has just a few counts. The V and J genes are TRBV7-9 and TRBJ1-1, with D unresolved. Germline CDR1 and CDR2: SEHNR and FQNEAQ (reference sequence). Trimming cost V 1 base and J 0 bases, with 3 bases left between them. This CDR3 region has 13 residues. CDR3 DNA: TGTGCCAGCAGCTTAGAGATGAACACTGAAGCTTTCTTT. It specifies CASSLEMNTEAFF.

This chain links TRBV7-6 with TRBJ2-5; 9 nucleotides agree with TRBD1. With the DNA end fitting TRBJ2-7 better, the J assignment may be wrong. There are 15 residues in the CDR3. The germline V gene encodes CDR1 SGHVS and CDR2 FNYEAQ. The CDR3, as DNA: TGTGCCAGCAGCTCGGACCCGGGACAGGGCTACGAGCAGTACTTC. Protein: CASSSDPGQGYEQYF.

The chain employs TRBV2 and TRBJ2-1; TRBD1 matches 8 bases. The germline CDR1 and CDR2 sequences are SNHLY and FYNNEI. CDR3 size: 12 residues. Trimming cost V 7 bases and J 9 bases; bases outside gene matches: 5. The CDR3 coding sequence is TGTGCCAGCAAGGACAGGGCGGCTGAGCAGTTCTTC. This codes for CASKDRAAEQFF. The full variable domain, rest sourced from reference TRBV2 and TRBJ2-1, is EPEVTQTPSHQVTQMGQEVILRCVPISNHLYFYWYRQILGQKVEFLVSFYNNEISEKSEIFDDQFSVERPDGSNFTLKIRSTKLEDSAMYFCASKDRAAEQFFGPGTRLTVL.

The chain uses TRBV10-1 and TRBJ2-1, with no clear D. CDR3 length equals 15 residues. V lost 6 bases to trimming and J lost 8 bases, with 20 bases between them. Germline CDR1 and CDR2: WNHNN and SYGVQD (reference sequence). CDR3 DNA sequence: TGCGCCAGCAGCGCGATTTTGGGGAAGGGTGATGAGCAGTTCTTC. Translation: CASSAILGKGDEQFF.

This clone was detected once. The chain joins TRBV5-1 to TRBJ1-1; D gene unclear. CDR1 and CDR2 (germline): SGHRS, YFSETQ. CDR3 size: 15 residues. Trimming left V 1 base short and J 4 bases short, with 14 bases between. The chain's CDR3 is CASSLTAGSSTEAFF. DNA of the CDR3: TGCGCCAGCAGCTTGACCGCGGGGAGTTCCACTGAAGCTTTCTTT.

The chain uses TRBV7-8 and TRBJ2-5; 8 bases line up with TRBD2. The V gene's germline CDR1 is SGHVS and CDR2 FQNEAQ. V gave up 1 base and J gave up 5 bases; unmatched junction bases: 9. CDR3 length: 16 residues. The CDR3 loop is CASSLGRNGGAETQYF. In DNA form, the CDR3 reads TGTGCCAGCAGCTTAGGACGGAACGGGGGGGCGGAGACCCAGTACTTC. The variable domain in full, completed from reference TRBV7-8 and TRBJ2-5, reads GAGVSQSPRYKVAKRGQDVALRCDPISGHVSLFWYQQALGQGPEFLTYFQNEAQLDKSGLPSDRFFAERPEGSVSTLKIQRTQQEDSAVYLCASSLGRNGGAETQYFGPGTRLLVL.